One sample yielded the 3 T cell receptor beta chains listed below, sequenced in a study of PD-L1 blockade in urothelial cancer. Only in-frame clones appear in the TCRdb table, and some are missing; sequencing was by immunoSEQ multiplex PCR. The profile shows some 100,000 clones, roughly nine tenths of them singletons. Sequencing used PBMCs, obtained around atezolizumab (anti-PD-L1) treatment. The receptors shown here come from a woman of 80 years or more with urothelial cancer.

The chain has TRBV10-3 and TRBJ1-1; D perhaps matches TRBD1 (5 bases). Germline V gene sequence: CDR1 ENHRY, CDR2 SYGVKD. V lost 8 bases, J lost 7 bases, and 14 bases lay in between. CDR3 length equals 12 residues. CDR3 amino acids: CAIAIRGDEAFF. The CDR3 DNA follows: TGTGCCATCGCTATCCGGGGGGATGAAGCTTTCTTT.

The chain uses TRBV28 and TRBJ1-5, with D unclear. Germline CDR1 reads MDHEN; CDR2 reads SYDVKM. The CDR3 contains 11 residues. V dropped 6 bases and J dropped 5 bases, with 5 bases sitting between them. The CDR3 loop is CASRADQPQHF. DNA of the CDR3: TGTGCCAGCAGGGCAGATCAGCCCCAGCATTTT.

The chain combines TRBV4-1 with TRBJ1-4; 9 nucleotides match TRBD1. The V gene's germline CDR1 is MGHRA and CDR2 YSYEKL. The CDR3 has 17 amino acids. Trimming at V came to 0 bases and at J to 7 bases, leaving 9 bases not matched to a gene. In DNA, the CDR3 is TGCGCCAGCAGCCAAGAACTCGGGACAGGGCGGGGTGAAAAACTGTTTTTT. Encoded protein: CASSQELGTGRGEKLFF.